This is a list of T cell receptor beta chains from one sample in a study of beta chain features in type 1 diabetes. The table came from immunoSEQ multiplex PCR; TCRdb's copy has only in-frame clones and leaves some out. The table shows 500,000 to 800,000 clones, with roughly 12% occurring only once. Input material: naive CD4+ T cells from blood. Receptor source: a man aged 25-40 years with type 1 diabetes. Both conserved end residues are part of each CDR3. The order of the fields is CDR3 length, D gene, V gene, clone size, J gene, CDR3 DNA, CDR3 protein. A D gene is named only where the DNA matches it firmly. Clone size is stated in some rows and not others, as once, few, many or a class when expanded.

16,TRBD1,TRBV12-5,.,TRBJ2-3,TGTGCTAGTGGTGAGGGGACAGGGACTAGCACAGATACGCAGTATTTT,CASGEGTGTSTDTQYF
13,.,TRBV28,few,TRBJ1-5,TGTGCCAGCAGTTCCCAGCCGAATCAGCCCCAGCATTTT,CASSSQPNQPQHF
15,.,TRBV28,few,TRBJ1-3,TGTGCCAGCAGTTTAAGAACGGTCTCTGGAAACACCATATATTTT,CASSLRTVSGNTIYF
13,.,TRBV7-9,many,TRBJ2-3,TGTGCCAGCAACGTGGACTACACAGATACGCAGTATTTT,CASNVDYTDTQYF
13,.,TRBV11-2,.,TRBJ1-4,TGTGCCAGCAGCTCCATTCACAATGAAAAACTGTTTTTT,CASSSIHNEKLFF
14,TRBD2,TRBV2,few,TRBJ2-5,TGTGCCAGCACGACCGCGGGGGGGCCGGAGACCCAGTACTTC,CASTTAGGPETQYF
12,.,TRBV12-5,.,TRBJ1-2,TGTGCTAGTGGTCCAGGACACTATGGCTACACCTTC,CASGPGHYGYTF
11,.,TRBV5-6,.,TRBJ1-2,TGTGCCAGCAGACTTTTTGCGGGCTACACCTTC,CASRLFAGYTF
16,.,TRBV5-1,.,TRBJ2-6,TGCGCCAGCAGCTTAGTTACGGGGCTTGGGGCCAACGTCCTGACTTTC,CASSLVTGLGANVLTF
12,.,TRBV4-2,few,TRBJ2-1,TGTGCCAGCGGGACCGTCTACAATGAGCAGTTCTTC,CASGTVYNEQFF
16,TRBD2,TRBV4-3,few,TRBJ2-3,TGCGCCAGCAGCAAACTAGCGGGGGGGCCGACAGATACGCAGTATTTT,CASSKLAGGPTDTQYF
14,.,TRBV4-3,once,TRBJ1-2,TGCGCCAGCAGCCAAGTGGCGGATAACTATGGCTACACCTTC,CASSQVADNYGYTF
15,.,TRBV27,few,TRBJ2-7,TGTGCCAGCAGACTGGCCCGAGCAGGGGCGGTCGAGCAGTACTTC,CASRLARAGAVEQYF
15,.,TRBV19,.,TRBJ2-1,TGTGCCAGTAGTATCAGACAAGGAGGGGGCGATGAGCAGTTCTTC,CASSIRQGGGDEQFF
18,TRBD1,TRBV5-1,.,TRBJ1-1,TGCGCCAGCAGCTTGGAAGACAGGGGGCGCCGCATGAACACTGAAGCTTTCTTT,CASSLEDRGRRMNTEAFF
13,TRBD1,TRBV11-2,.,TRBJ1-4,TGTGCCAGCAGATCGACAGGGGAGGAAAAACTGTTTTTT,CASRSTGEEKLFF
13,TRBD1,TRBV6-6,few,TRBJ1-2,TGTGCCAGCAGTTTACAGGGGGGCGATGGCTACACCTTC,CASSLQGGDGYTF
15,.,TRBV4-3,once,TRBJ1-1,TGCGCCAGCAGCCAAGAAATCGGGGCTTGGACTGAAGCTTTCTTT,CASSQEIGAWTEAFF
18,TRBD1,TRBV11-2,.,TRBJ2-1,TGTGCCAGCAGCTTAGATTTGGGACAGGGTTACTCACGCAATGAGCAGTTCTTC,CASSLDLGQGYSRNEQFF
13,.,TRBV5-1,.,TRBJ1-2,TGCGCCAGCAGCTTTGACATAGGCTATGGCTACACCTTC,CASSFDIGYGYTF
14,TRBD2,TRBV5-1,few,TRBJ2-7,TGCGCCAGCAGCTCGGGACTAGCGGAGTACGAGCAGTACTTC,CASSSGLAEYEQYF
15,.,TRBV5-6,.,TRBJ2-4,TGTGCCAGCAGCTTGGTTGTCAGGCGAGGAGGCATTCAGTACTTC,CASSLVVRRGGIQYF
13,.,TRBV9,.,TRBJ1-6,TGTGCCAGCAGCGTAGAGGAGGATTCACCCCTCCACTTT,CASSVEEDSPLHF
15,.,TRBV9,.,TRBJ2-7,TGTGCCAGCAGCGGAGGACAGCCTTACTCCTACGAGCAGTACTTC,CASSGGQPYSYEQYF
16,.,TRBV4-3,.,TRBJ2-7,TGCGCCAGCAGCCAAGATCTCCGGGGGAGTTCCTACGAGCAGTACTTC,CASSQDLRGSSYEQYF
11,.,TRBV20-1,few,TRBJ1-5,TGCAGTGCTAGAGTAAATGCGCCCCAGCATTTT,CSARVNAPQHF
14,.,TRBV9,.,TRBJ2-2,TGTGCCAGCAGCCCCCTGGGGGACACCGGGGAGCTGTTTTTT,CASSPLGDTGELFF